The 20 T cell receptor beta chains in this list originate from one sample, sequenced in a study of T-cell reconstitution after alpha-beta-depleted transplantation in children. A library of TCRbeta sequences, prepared with unique molecular identifiers, was generated. MiXCR, run by TCRdb on the PCR reads, gives a single entry per CDR3 protein. The data contain 500,000 or so distinct CDR3 sequences, less than 35% of them seen just once; the ten biggest clones take up approximately 2.3%. Sequences were derived from PBMCs from the stem cell graft donor, sampled from the stem cell graft. The source is a human donor who donated a stem cell graft to a child with aplastic anemia.

The chain links TRBV29-1 to TRBJ2-7; the match to TRBD1 covers 7 bases. Germline-derived CDR1 and CDR2 are SQVTM and ANQGSEA. This CDR3 region has 11 residues. V dropped 2 bases and J dropped 6; count of bases not matched to a gene: 1. DNA for the CDR3: TGCAGCGTTGAACACAGGGGCGAGCAGTACGTC. Its translation is CSVEHRGEQYV.

The V call is TRBV10-3, the J call TRBJ1-4; the D gene is possibly TRBD1 (6 bases). The CDR3 has 16 residues. V was clipped by 5 bases and J by 0 bases, with 13 bases between them. The germline CDR1 and CDR2 sequences are ENHRY and SYGVKD. The CDR3 spells CAISSTGSSTNEKLFF. Here the CDR3 DNA reads TGTGCCATCAGTAGTACAGGGTCGTCAACTAATGAAAAACTGTTTTTT.

This clonotype has ten or more counts. The genes are TRBV28 and TRBJ1-1, with D tentatively TRBD1 (5 bases). This CDR3 spans 16 amino acids. Germline V gives CDR1 MDHEN, CDR2 SYDVKM. Trimming removed 7 bases at V and 1 base at J, with 19 bases between. CDR3 region: CASTRTIRQTNTEAFF. The CDR3 DNA is TGTGCCAGCACTCGGACAATAAGACAGACGAACACTGAAGCTTTCTTT.

This chain connects TRBV12-3 or TRBV12-4 to TRBJ2-2; weak D call: TRBD2 (6 bases). V was cut by 3 bases and J by 5 bases, with 13 bases left in between. This CDR3 is built from 15 residues. This CDR3 is CASSFGGARTGELFF. The CDR3 DNA is TGTGCCAGCAGTTTTGGCGGGGCGAGAACCGGGGAGCTGTTTTTT.

The table lists this clonotype with a few counts. For the CDR3, the DNA is TGTGCCAGCAGCTTCAGGGAAGGGGGCACTGAAGCTTTCTTT. Translating gives CASSFREGGTEAFF. V is TRBV7-9 and J is TRBJ1-1; D might be TRBD1 (6 bases). The CDR3 has 14 residues. Germline V gene data show CDR1 as SEHNR and CDR2 as FQNEAQ (reference sequence). V was cut by 3 bases and J by 4 bases, with 12 bases left in between.

This clonotype was detected once. The CDR3 end shows no conserved phenylalanine or tryptophan, and so a read error is likely. The V call is TRBV29-1, the J call TRBJ1-6, with 8 nucleotides matching TRBD1. With V trimmed by 5 bases and J by 10 bases, 7 bases remained unmatched. Germline V CDR1 and CDR2: SQVTM, ANQGSEA. This CDR3 has 13 residues. This chain's CDR3 is CSVQGADGSPLHV. CDR3 sequence (DNA): TGCAGCGTTCAGGGGGCGGACGGATCACCCCTCCACGTT.

This clonotype was seen a few times. V usage is TRBV7-6 and J usage is TRBJ2-1; D call uncertain. V lost 1 base, J lost 0 bases, and 7 bases lay in between. Germline V CDR1 and CDR2: SGHVS, FNYEAQ. This CDR3 is built from 15 residues. In nucleotides, the CDR3 is TGTGCCAGCAGCTTAGTCCTAAGCTCCTACAATGAGCAGTTCTTC. Translated, it gives CASSLVLSSYNEQFF.

This chain connects TRBV6-2 or TRBV6-3 to TRBJ1-1; D is uncertain. Germline CDR1 is MNHEY and CDR2 is SVGEGT. The CDR3 is made up of 16 amino acids. V was trimmed by 6 bases and J by 8 bases, leaving 25 bases between them. This CDR3 reads CASRNFRTVYRQEAFF. Written as DNA, the CDR3 is TGTGCCAGCAGGAACTTTCGGACCGTTTATCGCCAGGAAGCTTTCTTT.

This sequence joins TRBV7-3 and TRBJ2-3; 7 nucleotides match TRBD2. This CDR3 comprises 15 residues. The V and J ends lost 2 bases and 6 bases, in that order; junction bases with no gene match: 8. CDR1 is SGHTA, CDR2 FQGTGA, per germline. This chain's CDR3 is CASSLGGGPGDTQYF. In DNA form, the CDR3 reads TGTGCCAGCAGCTTAGGGGGAGGGCCGGGGGATACGCAGTATTTT.

Only a few counts were recorded for this clonotype. J is TRBJ1-2 and V is TRBV7-8; TRBD1 matches 8 bases. With 5 bases clipped from V and 3 bases from J, the junction kept 17 bases outside the gene matches. Germline V lookup: CDR1 SGHVS, CDR2 FQNEAQ. CDR3 length equals 18 residues. The CDR3 protein is CASSQAYYRTGRDYGYTF. The CDR3 region has the DNA TGTGCCAGCAGCCAAGCTTATTATAGGACAGGGCGCGACTATGGCTACACCTTC. The full variable domain, rest sourced from reference TRBV7-8 and TRBJ1-2, is GAGVSQSPRYKVAKRGQDVALRCDPISGHVSLFWYQQALGQGPEFLTYFQNEAQLDKSGLPSDRFFAERPEGSVSTLKIQRTQQEDSAVYLCASSQAYYRTGRDYGYTFGSGTRLTVV.

The chain couples TRBV29-1 to TRBJ2-1; D is ambiguous. The CDR3 runs to 15 residues. Trimming shortened V by 4 bases and J by 6 bases, and 19 bases separated the two germline ends. From germline, CDR1 is SQVTM and CDR2 ANQGSEA. DNA of the CDR3: TGCAGCGTTGTCTTGTCGGTGTCAGAGAGCAATGAGCAGTTCTTC. Its protein is CSVVLSVSESNEQFF.

The rearrangement links TRBV5-1 to TRBJ2-3, with 8 nucleotides matching TRBD2. This CDR3 has 15 residues. Germline values: CDR1 SGHRS, CDR2 YFSETQ. V was clipped by 5 bases and J by 5 bases; unmatched bases: 10. CDR3 bases: TGCGCCAGCAGTCTCGGGAGGGCCCAAGGAGATACGCAGTATTTT. This gives the protein CASSLGRAQGDTQYF.

The chain carries TRBV5-1 and TRBJ2-7, with 9 positions matching TRBD1. J lost 6 bases, V lost 0 bases, and 7 bases had no gene match. The CDR3 has 15 amino acids. CDR1 and CDR2 (germline): SGHRS, YFSETQ. This chain's CDR3 is CASSLDGQGIAEQYF. CDR3 sequence (DNA): TGCGCCAGCAGCTTGGATGGACAGGGGATCGCCGAGCAGTACTTC.

The chain combines TRBV29-1 with TRBJ2-3; D might be TRBD2 (6 bases). Trimming pared 4 bases from V and 0 bases from J, leaving 11 bases between. Germline assignment: CDR1 SQVTM and CDR2 ANQGSEA. CDR3 length: 14 residues. This chain's CDR3 is CSVARGLSTDTQYF. The CDR3 DNA is TGCAGCGTTGCTAGGGGACTTAGCACAGATACGCAGTATTTT.

This rearrangement joins TRBV4-3 to TRBJ2-1; D is possibly TRBD2 (6 bases). V lost 5 bases and J lost 2, with 10 bases in between. Germline V gene lookup returns CDR1 LGHNA and CDR2 YSLEER. This CDR3 has 14 amino acids. The CDR3 bases are TGCGCCAGCAGCAATCCGGGAGCCTACAATGAGCAGTTCTTC. Protein: CASSNPGAYNEQFF.

Here the CDR3 reads CASSLVQRAVTQYF. The CDR3 DNA follows: TGTGCCAGCAGCTTAGTTCAGCGGGCGGTGACCCAGTACTTC. The chain joins TRBV7-2 to TRBJ2-5; D is perhaps TRBD2 (6 bases). In germline, CDR1 is SGHTA, CDR2 FQGNSA. The CDR3 has 14 residues. V lost 1 base to trimming and J lost 7 bases, with 13 bases between them.

The V call is TRBV10-2, the J call TRBJ1-5, with 8 bases identical to TRBD1. Looked up from germline, CDR1 is WSHSY and CDR2 is SAAADI. The V and J ends lost 3 bases and 7 bases, in that order; junction bases with no gene match: 5. The CDR3 covers 14 residues. The DNA of the CDR3 is TGCGCCAGCAGTGATGACAGGGGCGGGCAGCCCCAGCATTTT. Encoded protein: CASSDDRGGQPQHF.

This CDR3 is CASSPPPGTEAFF. Written as DNA, the CDR3 is TGTGCCAGCAGCCCCCCCCCGGGCACTGAAGCTTTCTTT. V gene TRBV7-2 combines with J gene TRBJ1-1; no firm D call. With 5 bases removed from V and 4 bases from J, the gap between germline ends came to 11 bases. This CDR3 contains 13 residues. Germline loops: CDR1 SGHTA, CDR2 FQGNSA.

This clonotype showed up just a few times. The gene calls are TRBV7-9 and TRBJ2-7; D gene unclear. The CDR3 has 12 residues. The V gene lost 1 base and the J gene lost 4 bases, with 5 bases spanning the gap. Germline V gives CDR1 SEHNR, CDR2 FQNEAQ (reference sequence). This CDR3 reads CASSLVVYEQYF. Here the CDR3 DNA reads TGTGCCAGCAGCTTAGTGGTGTACGAGCAGTACTTC.

J is TRBJ2-3 and V is TRBV19; D is unclear. This CDR3 spans 12 amino acids. In germline, CDR1 is LNHDA, CDR2 SQIVND (reference sequence). The germline V and J ends were trimmed by 11 bases and 1 base, with 10 bases remaining between them. CDR3 DNA: TGTGCCTCGGTTGCGGGCACAGATACGCAGTATTTT. It codes for CASVAGTDTQYF. Complete variable domain (other parts from reference TRBV19 and TRBJ2-3): DGGITQSPKYLFRKEGQNVTLSCEQNLNHDAMYWYRQDPGQGLRLIYYSQIVNDFQKGDIAEGYSVSREKKESFPLTVTSAQKNPTAFYLCASVAGTDTQYFGPGTRLTVL.